The 9 T cell receptor beta chains below all came from one sample that was sequenced in a study of shared clonotypes between healthy human individuals. Some clones are missing from TCRdb's copy, which holds only in-frame ones; the method was immunoSEQ multiplex PCR. Seen here are 630,000 or so clones, roughly 98% observed once, and the top ten hold 0.3%. In the naive CD8 group, cells lacked CD45RO and were positively selected for CCR7, so terminally differentiated effector memory CD45RA+ cells were left out. Sequencing used naive CD8+ T cells sorted from blood. Receptor source: a man between 25 and 39 years old in good health.

The V gene is TRBV2, the J gene TRBJ2-7; 7 bases align to TRBD1. The CDR3 sequence is 12 residues long. The V segment lost 5 bases and the J segment 6 bases; nucleotides outside the gene matches: 4. Germline CDR1 SNHLY, CDR2 FYNNEI. The CDR3 loop reads CASSNRGGEQYF. The CDR3 region has the DNA TGTGCCAGCAGTAACAGGGGTGGCGAGCAGTACTTC.

This clone was found once. This chain joins TRBV10-2 and TRBJ2-1; the D is unclear. Trimming pared 7 bases from V and 1 base from J, leaving 14 bases between. This CDR3 comprises 15 residues. Germline V gives CDR1 WSHSY, CDR2 SAAADI. The CDR3 DNA sequence: TGCGCCAGCATTCCCCCTTCCAATTCCTACAATGAGCAGTTCTTC. This gives the protein CASIPPSNSYNEQFF.

V and J are TRBV4-1 and TRBJ2-7; 7 bases align to TRBD1. The germline V gene encodes CDR1 MGHRA and CDR2 YSYEKL. The V segment lost 2 bases and the J segment 3 bases; nucleotides outside the gene matches: 13. This CDR3 spans 17 amino acids. The CDR3: CASSQTSPGQRNYEQYF. The CDR3 DNA reads as TGCGCCAGCAGCCAAACCTCACCGGGACAGAGGAACTACGAGCAGTACTTC.

The chain combines TRBV7-2 with TRBJ2-7; TRBD1 aligns across 7 bases. There are 13 residues in the CDR3. Germline CDR1 reads SGHTA; CDR2 reads FQGNSA. The ends lost 5 bases at V and 2 bases at J; junction bases unmatched: 3. The CDR3 sequence is CASSRDRAYEQYF. In DNA form, the CDR3 reads TGTGCCAGCAGCCGGGACAGAGCCTACGAGCAGTACTTC.

This sequence joins TRBV9 and TRBJ1-1; D perhaps matches TRBD1 (5 bases). Trimming shortened V by 1 base and J by 13 bases, and 20 bases separated the two germline ends. Germline loops: CDR1 SGDLS, CDR2 YYNGEE. CDR3 length equals 14 residues. CDR3 amino acids: CASSVTSRGPDGFF. DNA of the CDR3: TGTGCCAGCAGCGTAACATCGAGGGGTCCCGACGGTTTCTTT. The entire variable domain, with the rest obtained from reference TRBV9 and TRBJ1-1, is as follows: DSGVTQTPKHLITATGQRVTLRCSPRSGDLSVYWYQQSLDQGLQFLIQYYNGEERAKGNILERFSAQQFPDLHSELNLSSLELGDSALYFCASSVTSRGPDGFFGQGTRLTVV.

This chain links TRBV5-6 with TRBJ2-6, with unresolved D. The germline V and J ends were trimmed by 4 bases and 0 bases, with 8 bases remaining between them. This CDR3 region has 15 residues. Looked up from germline, CDR1 is SGHDT and CDR2 is YYEEEE. The CDR3 nucleotides read TGTGCCAGCAGCCCCATCAGCTCTGGGGCCAACGTCCTGACTTTC. This gives the protein CASSPISSGANVLTF. Based on the CDR3 plus reference TRBV5-6 and TRBJ2-6, the full variable domain is DAGVTQSPTHLIKTRGQQVTLRCSPKSGHDTVSWYQQALGQGPQFIFQYYEEEERQRGNFPDRFSGHQFPNYSSELNVNALLLGDSALYLCASSPISSGANVLTFGAGSRLTVL.

This chain uses TRBV28 with TRBJ1-5; TRBD1 matches 9 bases. J lost 3 bases, V lost 10 bases, and 19 bases had no gene match. The CDR3 runs 18 residues. CDR1 and CDR2 from the germline V gene are MDHEN and SYDVKM. The CDR3 DNA reads TGTGCCACGCACGGATTCCCCGGGACAGGGTCTTTCAATCAGCCCCAGCATTTT. Translated, it gives CATHGFPGTGSFNQPQHF. Full variable domain (remainder filled in from reference TRBV28 and TRBJ1-5): DVKVTQSSRYLVKRTGEKVFLECVQDMDHENMFWYRQDPGLGLRLIYFSYDVKMKEKGDIPEGYSVSREKKERFSLILESASTNQTSMYLCATHGFPGTGSFNQPQHFGDGTRLSIL.

This clone was counted a single time. V is TRBV27 and J is TRBJ1-1; the D is unclear. From germline, CDR1 is MNHEY and CDR2 SMNVEV (reference sequence). The CDR3 runs 12 residues. Trimming shortened V by 1 base and J by 6 bases, and 6 bases separated the two germline ends. The CDR3 spells CASSLYPPEAFF. The CDR3 DNA sequence: TGTGCCAGCAGTTTATACCCACCTGAAGCTTTCTTT.

The V call is TRBV28, the J call TRBJ2-7; D is possibly TRBD1 or TRBD2 (5 bases each). Germline V lookup: CDR1 MDHEN, CDR2 SYDVKM. The CDR3 is 9 amino acids. With 11 bases removed from V and 3 bases from J, the gap between germline ends came to 5 bases. The chain's CDR3 is CAGGYEQYF. CDR3 nucleotides: TGTGCCGGGGGCTACGAGCAGTACTTC.